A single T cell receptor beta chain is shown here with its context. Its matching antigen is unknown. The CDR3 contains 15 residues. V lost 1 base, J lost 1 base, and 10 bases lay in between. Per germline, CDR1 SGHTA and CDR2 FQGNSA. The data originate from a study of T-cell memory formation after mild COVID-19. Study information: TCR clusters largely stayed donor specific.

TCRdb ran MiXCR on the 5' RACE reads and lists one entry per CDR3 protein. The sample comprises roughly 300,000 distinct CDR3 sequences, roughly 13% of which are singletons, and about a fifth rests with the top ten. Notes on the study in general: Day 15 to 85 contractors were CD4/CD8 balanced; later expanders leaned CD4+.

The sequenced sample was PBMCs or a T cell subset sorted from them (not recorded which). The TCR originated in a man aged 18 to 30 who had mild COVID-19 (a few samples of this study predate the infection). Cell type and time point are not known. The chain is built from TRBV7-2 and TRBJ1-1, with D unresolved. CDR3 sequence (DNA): TGTGCCAGCAGCTTAGTCGGTCACCCGAACACTGAAGCTTTCTTT. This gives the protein CASSLVGHPNTEAFF. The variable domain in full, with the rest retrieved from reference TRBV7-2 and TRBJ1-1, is GAGVSQSPSNKVTEKGKDVELRCDPISGHTALYWYRQSLGQGLEFLIYFQGNSAPDKSGLPSDRFSAERTGGSVSTLTIQRTQQEDSAVYLCASSLVGHPNTEAFFGQGTRLTVV.